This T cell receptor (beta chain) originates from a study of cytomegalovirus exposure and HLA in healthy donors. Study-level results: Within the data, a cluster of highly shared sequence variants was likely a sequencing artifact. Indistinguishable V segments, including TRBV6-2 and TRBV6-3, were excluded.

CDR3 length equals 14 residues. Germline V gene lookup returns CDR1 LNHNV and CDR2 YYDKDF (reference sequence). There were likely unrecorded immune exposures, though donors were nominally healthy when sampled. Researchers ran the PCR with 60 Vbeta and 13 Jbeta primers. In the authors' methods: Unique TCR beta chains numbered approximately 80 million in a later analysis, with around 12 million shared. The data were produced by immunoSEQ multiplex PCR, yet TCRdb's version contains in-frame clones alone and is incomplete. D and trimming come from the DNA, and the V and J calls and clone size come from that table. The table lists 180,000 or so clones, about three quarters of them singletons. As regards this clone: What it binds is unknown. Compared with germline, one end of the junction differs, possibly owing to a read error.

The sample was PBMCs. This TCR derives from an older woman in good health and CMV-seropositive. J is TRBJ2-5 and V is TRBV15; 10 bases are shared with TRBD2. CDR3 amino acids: CAISIRLAGETQYF. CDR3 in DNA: TGTGCCATCAGCATCCGACTAGCGGGAGAGACCCAGTACTTC.